This record covers a single T cell receptor (beta chain). This specimen comes from a study of T cell changes during pregnancy in multiple sclerosis. The table came from immunoSEQ multiplex PCR; TCRdb's copy has only in-frame clones and leaves some out. The sample has fewer than 85,000 clones, approximately 93% seen once; the top ten hold approximately 2.5%. The source is a female donor with multiple sclerosis, enrolled in a pregnancy study. Sequences were derived from peripheral blood, sampled in the second trimester of pregnancy.

The CDR3 here is CASSQGGTGETTEAFF. CDR3 sequence (DNA): TGCGCCAGCAGCCAAGGGGGTACAGGGGAGACCACTGAAGCTTTCTTT. The V and J genes are TRBV4-1 and TRBJ1-1; 7 bases align to TRBD1. The CDR3 runs to 16 residues. The germline CDR1 and CDR2 sequences are MGHRA and YSYEKL. V gave up 1 base and J gave up 4 bases; unmatched junction bases: 9.